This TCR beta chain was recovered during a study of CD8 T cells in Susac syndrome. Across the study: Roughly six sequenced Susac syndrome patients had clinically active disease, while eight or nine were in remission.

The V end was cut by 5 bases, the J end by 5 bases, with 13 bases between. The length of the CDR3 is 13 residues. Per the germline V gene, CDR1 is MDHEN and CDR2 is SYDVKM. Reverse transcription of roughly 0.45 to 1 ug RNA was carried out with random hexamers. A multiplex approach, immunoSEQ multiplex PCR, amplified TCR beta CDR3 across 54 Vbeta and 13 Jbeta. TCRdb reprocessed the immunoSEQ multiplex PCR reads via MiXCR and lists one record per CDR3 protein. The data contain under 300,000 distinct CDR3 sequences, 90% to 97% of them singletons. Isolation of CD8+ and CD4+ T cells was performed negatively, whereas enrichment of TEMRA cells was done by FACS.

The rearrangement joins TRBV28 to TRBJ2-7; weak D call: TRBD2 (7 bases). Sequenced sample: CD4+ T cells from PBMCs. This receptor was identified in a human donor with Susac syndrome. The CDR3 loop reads CASSPGGRNEQYF. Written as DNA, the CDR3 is TGTGCCAGCAGTCCCGGGGGGCGGAACGAGCAGTACTTC.